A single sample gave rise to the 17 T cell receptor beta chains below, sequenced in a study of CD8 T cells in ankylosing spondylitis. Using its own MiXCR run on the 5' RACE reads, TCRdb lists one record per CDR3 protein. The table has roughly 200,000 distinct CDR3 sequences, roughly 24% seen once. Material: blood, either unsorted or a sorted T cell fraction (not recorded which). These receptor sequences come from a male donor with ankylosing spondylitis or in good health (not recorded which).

The CDR3 loop is CASSTSGRLTYNEQFF. Written as DNA, the CDR3 is TGTGCCAGTAGTACTAGCGGGAGGCTCACCTACAATGAGCAGTTCTTC. The chain employs TRBV19 and TRBJ2-1, with TRBD2 identical over 11 bases. Germline lookup yields CDR1 LNHDA and CDR2 SQIVND (reference sequence). The CDR3 consists of 16 residues. Germline trimming cut 4 bases from V and 2 bases from J; bases unmatched to any gene: 4.

The chain's CDR3 is CASSYRGRGEKLFF. The CDR3 DNA sequence: TGTGCCAGCAGTTACCGGGGGCGGGGTGAAAAACTGTTTTTT. The rearrangement joins TRBV6-5 to TRBJ1-4; possibly TRBD1 for D (6 bases). CDR1 and CDR2 (germline): MNHEY, SVGAGI. This CDR3 is 14 amino acids long. V lost 2 bases and J lost 7, with 11 bases in between.

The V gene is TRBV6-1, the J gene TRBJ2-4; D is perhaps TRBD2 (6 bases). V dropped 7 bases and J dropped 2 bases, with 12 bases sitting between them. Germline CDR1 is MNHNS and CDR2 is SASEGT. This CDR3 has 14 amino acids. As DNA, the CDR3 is TGTGCCAGCATTCGGGAGCGGTCCAAAAACATTCAGTACTTC. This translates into CASIRERSKNIQYF.

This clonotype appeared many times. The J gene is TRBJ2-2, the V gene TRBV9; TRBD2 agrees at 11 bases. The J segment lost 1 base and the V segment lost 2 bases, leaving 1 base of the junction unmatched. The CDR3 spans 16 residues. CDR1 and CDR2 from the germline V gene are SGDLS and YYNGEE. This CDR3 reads CASSVGTSGNTGELFF. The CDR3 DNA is TGTGCCAGCAGCGTCGGGACTAGCGGGAACACCGGGGAGCTGTTTTTT.

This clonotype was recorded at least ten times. This CDR3 is CASSQTSGYNEQFF. The CDR3 coding sequence is TGCGCCAGCAGCCAGACTAGCGGGTACAATGAGCAGTTCTTC. The chain recombines TRBV5-1 with TRBJ2-1; 10 bases align to TRBD2. Germline-derived CDR1 and CDR2 are SGHRS and YFSETQ. The length of the CDR3 is 14 residues. V trimming: 4 bases; J trimming: 4 bases; junction bases outside the gene matches: 2.

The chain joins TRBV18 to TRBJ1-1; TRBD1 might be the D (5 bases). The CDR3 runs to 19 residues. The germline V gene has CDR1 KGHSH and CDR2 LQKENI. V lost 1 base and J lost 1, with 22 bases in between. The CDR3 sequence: CASSPLLIPSGTGNTEAFF. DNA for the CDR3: TGTGCCAGCTCACCACTTCTCATCCCCTCCGGGACGGGGAACACTGAAGCTTTCTTT.

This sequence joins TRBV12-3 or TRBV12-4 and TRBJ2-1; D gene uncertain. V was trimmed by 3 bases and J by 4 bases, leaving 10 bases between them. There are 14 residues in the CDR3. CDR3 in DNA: TGTGCCAGCAGTTTGAACTGGCCGTACAATGAGCAGTTCTTC. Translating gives CASSLNWPYNEQFF.

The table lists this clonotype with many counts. CDR3 nucleotides: TGCAGTGCTAGAGCAAGCGGGTTCACAGATACGCAGTATTTT. Encoded protein: CSARASGFTDTQYF. V and J are TRBV20-1 and TRBJ2-3; TRBD2 might be the D (6 bases). The length of the CDR3 is 14 residues. With 1 base removed from V and 2 bases from J, the gap between germline ends came to 10 bases. Germline V gene lookup returns CDR1 DFQATT and CDR2 SNEGSKA (reference sequence).

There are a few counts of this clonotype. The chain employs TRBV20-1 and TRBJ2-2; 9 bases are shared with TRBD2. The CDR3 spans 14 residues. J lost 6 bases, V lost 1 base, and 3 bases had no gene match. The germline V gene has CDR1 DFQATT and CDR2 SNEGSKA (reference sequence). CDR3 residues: CSARGLAVAGELFF. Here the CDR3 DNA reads TGCAGTGCTAGAGGACTAGCGGTCGCCGGGGAGCTGTTTTTT.

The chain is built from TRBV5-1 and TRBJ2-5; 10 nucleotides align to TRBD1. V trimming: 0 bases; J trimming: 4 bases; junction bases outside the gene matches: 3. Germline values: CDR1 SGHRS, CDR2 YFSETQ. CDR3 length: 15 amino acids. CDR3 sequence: CASSLADRGPETQYF. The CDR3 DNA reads TGCGCCAGCAGCTTGGCCGACAGGGGGCCAGAGACCCAGTACTTC.

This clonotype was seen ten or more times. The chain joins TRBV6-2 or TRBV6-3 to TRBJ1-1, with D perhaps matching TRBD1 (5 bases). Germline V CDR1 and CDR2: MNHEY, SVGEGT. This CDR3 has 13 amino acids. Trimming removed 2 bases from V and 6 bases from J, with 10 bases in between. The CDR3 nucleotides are TGTGCCAGCAGTTACGTCAGGGCGCCTGAAGCTTTCTTT. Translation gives CASSYVRAPEAFF.

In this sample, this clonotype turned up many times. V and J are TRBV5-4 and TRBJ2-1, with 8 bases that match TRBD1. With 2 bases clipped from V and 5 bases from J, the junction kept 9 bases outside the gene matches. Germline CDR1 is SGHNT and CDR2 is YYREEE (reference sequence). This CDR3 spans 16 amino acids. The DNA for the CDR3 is TGTGCCAGCAGCTTCCTCCTCCCAGGGGGCCACAATGAGCAGTTCTTC. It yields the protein CASSFLLPGGHNEQFF.

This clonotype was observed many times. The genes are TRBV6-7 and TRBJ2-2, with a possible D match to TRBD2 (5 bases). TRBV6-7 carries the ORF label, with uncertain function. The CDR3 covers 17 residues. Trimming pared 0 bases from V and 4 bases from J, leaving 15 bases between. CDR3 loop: CASSYSNAREPTGELFF. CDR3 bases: TGTGCCAGCAGTTACTCGAACGCAAGGGAGCCCACCGGGGAGCTGTTTTTT.

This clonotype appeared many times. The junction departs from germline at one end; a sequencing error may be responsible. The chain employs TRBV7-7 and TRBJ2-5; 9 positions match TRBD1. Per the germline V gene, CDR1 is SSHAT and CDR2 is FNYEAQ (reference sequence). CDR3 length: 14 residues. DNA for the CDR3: TGTGCTAGCAGCCAGGGGACAGGGAGCAAGACCCAGTACTTC. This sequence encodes CASSQGTGSKTQYF.

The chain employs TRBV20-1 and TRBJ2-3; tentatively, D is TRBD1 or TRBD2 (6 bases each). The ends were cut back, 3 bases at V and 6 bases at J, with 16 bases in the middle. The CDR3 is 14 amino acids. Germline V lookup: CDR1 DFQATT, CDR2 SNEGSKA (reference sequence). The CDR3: CSARGGTSPDTQYF. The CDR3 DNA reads TGCAGTGCTAGGGGGGGCACATCGCCCGATACGCAGTATTTT.

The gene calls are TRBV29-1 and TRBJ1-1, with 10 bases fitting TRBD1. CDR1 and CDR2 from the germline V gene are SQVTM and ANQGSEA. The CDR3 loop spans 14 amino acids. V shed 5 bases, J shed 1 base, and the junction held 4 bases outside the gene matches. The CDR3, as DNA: TGCAGCGTTCGACAGGGGGCAACGAACACTGAAGCTTTCTTT. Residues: CSVRQGATNTEAFF.

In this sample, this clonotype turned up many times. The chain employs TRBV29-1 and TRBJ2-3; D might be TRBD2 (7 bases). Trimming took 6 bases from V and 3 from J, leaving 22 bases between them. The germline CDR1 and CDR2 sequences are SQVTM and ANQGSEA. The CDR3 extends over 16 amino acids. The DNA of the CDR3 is TGCAGCGTGGGGGGGCCGGGGGGTGCGAGAACAGATACGCAGTATTTT. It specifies CSVGGPGGARTDTQYF.